This entry features one TCR beta chain sequence. Its antigen is not known. Terminally differentiated effector memory CD45RA+ cells were excluded from the naive CD8 cells, which were CD45RO-negative and positively selected for CCR7. CDR3 length: 13 residues. The V gene lost 1 base and the J gene lost 7 bases, with 10 bases spanning the gap. Per germline, CDR1 SEHNR and CDR2 FQNEAQ (reference sequence). The data originate from a study of shared clonotypes between healthy human individuals. Study-wide results and caveats: Larger estimated richness was generally recorded for naive subsets relative to memory subsets.

Measured with immunoSEQ multiplex PCR; TCRdb has only the in-frame clones, and not every one. The repertoire has approximately 840,000 clones, just over 95% of them found once; the top ten carry approximately 0.2%. J is TRBJ1-1 and V is TRBV7-9; no reliable D call. The receptor was isolated from a man aged 30 to 39 in good health. Sequencing was done on a sample of naive CD8+ T cells sorted from blood. DNA for the CDR3: TGTGCCAGCAGCTTAGATGTTGCAGATGAAGCTTTCTTT. As protein: CASSLDVADEAFF.